A selection of T cell receptor beta chains follows, all from one sample in a study of OX40 agonist ivuxolimab in advanced cancers. Libraries were prepared by immunoSEQ multiplex PCR; TCRdb keeps only in-frame clonotypes and omits some of them. The sample records tens of thousands of clones, 88% being singletons. Sequences were derived from CD4+ or CD8+ T cells sorted from blood, sampled in a trial of the OX40 agonist ivuxolimab. Receptor source: an adult with an advanced solid tumor such as melanoma, head and neck, liver or kidney cancer. Both conserved end residues are part of each CDR3.

V: TRBV5-4; J: TRBJ2-7; CDR3: CASSRLLGVTYEQYF
V: TRBV5-5; J: TRBJ1-1; CDR3: CASSLVRTNTEAFF
V: TRBV27; J: TRBJ1-1; CDR3: CASLARTNEAFF
V: TRBV18; J: TRBJ2-7; CDR3: CASSPREGVSYEQYF
V: TRBV28; J: TRBJ1-2; CDR3: CASTPGPLDGYTF
V: TRBV30; J: TRBJ1-1; CDR3: CAWCPGTGSGAFF
V: TRBV6-5; J: TRBJ2-3; CDR3: CASSYSPGMDTQYF
V: TRBV7-9; J: TRBJ2-3; CDR3: CASSLAGGWATDTQYF
V: TRBV7-9; J: TRBJ2-1; CDR3: CASSDPDRYNEQFF
V: TRBV9; J: TRBJ2-1; CDR3: CASSVAEPGGGRSYNEQFF
V: TRBV28; J: TRBJ2-5; CDR3: CASSSPRRGSGGETQYF
V: TRBV2; J: TRBJ2-2; CDR3: CASSEVHMNTGELFF
V: TRBV14; J: TRBJ1-4; CDR3: CASSQEEGSAQTTNEKLFF
V: TRBV6-4; J: TRBJ1-2; CDR3: CASSGTGGRLYGYTF
V: TRBV28; J: TRBJ2-2; CDR3: CASSFRDRGIAGELFF
V: TRBV11-2; J: TRBJ1-5; CDR3: CASSWGSGGNQPQHF
V: TRBV19; J: TRBJ1-1; CDR3: CASSISRTQNTEAFF
V: TRBV10-3; J: TRBJ2-5; CDR3: CAISWTSGEETQYF
V: TRBV27; J: TRBJ2-7; CDR3: CASSVTGIVGYEQYF
V: TRBV15; J: TRBJ1-4; CDR3: CATSREGGRDEKLFF
V: TRBV29-1; J: TRBJ2-7; CDR3: CSVIADRGTYEQYF
V: TRBV4-1; J: TRBJ2-7; CDR3: CASSQDFGGSYEQYF
V: TRBV13; J: TRBJ1-1; CDR3: CASSLARDTEAFF
V: TRBV7-9; J: TRBJ1-3; CDR3: CASSLVVGQRGTIYF
V: TRBV18; J: TRBJ2-1; CDR3: CASSPTSGRTNNEQFF
V: TRBV7-9; J: TRBJ1-4; CDR3: CASSSPGTDEKLFF
V: TRBV7-9; J: TRBJ1-1; CDR3: CASSSPGPETEAFF
V: TRBV5-4; J: TRBJ1-1; CDR3: CASSGAWGGTEAFF
V: TRBV7-2; J: TRBJ2-3; CDR3: CASSLVSRRGGTDTQYF
V: TRBV28; J: TRBJ1-1; CDR3: CASSLTGSWGTEAFF
V: TRBV4-1; J: TRBJ1-2; CDR3: CASSQGSTGAFGYTF
V: TRBV7-9; J: TRBJ2-2; CDR3: CASSLEREYTGELFF
V: TRBV7-9; J: TRBJ1-2; CDR3: CASSPNTGERNYGYTF